Described below is a single TCR beta chain sequence and its context. This record comes from a study of blood T cell repertoires in COVID-19. V lost 5 bases, J lost 7 bases, and 10 bases stayed unmatched. CDR3 length: 14 amino acids. CDR1 and CDR2 from the germline V gene are MGHDK and SYGVNS. Sequencing was performed with immunoSEQ multiplex PCR; in TCRdb, only in-frame clones are kept and a portion is missing. The sample lists fewer than 500,000 clones, about nine tenths occurring once. Source material: peripheral blood. V is TRBV25-1 and J is TRBJ1-1, with TRBD1 identical over 7 bases. The TCR comes from a young woman with active or convalescent COVID-19. The CDR3 DNA reads TGTGCCAGCAGTAGCCCTCAGGGGGACTTTGAAGCTTTCTTT. Translated, it gives CASSSPQGDFEAFF.